This T cell receptor beta chain was recovered during a study of blood T cell repertoires in COVID-19. About the research overall: PBMCs, B-cell-depleted T cells, or T cells provided the cDNA or gDNA that made up the material.

The Seattle patients, enrolled during active infection, were followed longitudinally. CDR1 and CDR2 (germline): SGDLS, YYNGEE. The CDR3 runs 15 residues. The V gene end was trimmed by 0 bases and the J gene end by 5 bases; junction bases not matched to a gene: 5. Only in-frame clones appear in the TCRdb table, and some are missing; sequencing was by immunoSEQ multiplex PCR. The sample carries about 180,000 clones, over 80% recorded once. V gene TRBV9 combines with J gene TRBJ2-7, with 10 bases aligning to TRBD2. Sequencing used peripheral blood. The receptor comes from a woman between 65 and 79 years old with COVID-19, enrolled during active disease. CDR3 DNA: TGTGCCAGCAGCGTAGGAGGGGGGACTAGCGACGAGCAGTACTTC. Protein product: CASSVGGGTSDEQYF. Full variable domain (rest looked up from reference TRBV9 and TRBJ2-7): DSGVTQTPKHLITATGQRVTLRCSPRSGDLSVYWYQQSLDQGLQFLIQYYNGEERAKGNILERFSAQQFPDLHSELNLSSLELGDSALYFCASSVGGGTSDEQYFGPGTRLTVT.